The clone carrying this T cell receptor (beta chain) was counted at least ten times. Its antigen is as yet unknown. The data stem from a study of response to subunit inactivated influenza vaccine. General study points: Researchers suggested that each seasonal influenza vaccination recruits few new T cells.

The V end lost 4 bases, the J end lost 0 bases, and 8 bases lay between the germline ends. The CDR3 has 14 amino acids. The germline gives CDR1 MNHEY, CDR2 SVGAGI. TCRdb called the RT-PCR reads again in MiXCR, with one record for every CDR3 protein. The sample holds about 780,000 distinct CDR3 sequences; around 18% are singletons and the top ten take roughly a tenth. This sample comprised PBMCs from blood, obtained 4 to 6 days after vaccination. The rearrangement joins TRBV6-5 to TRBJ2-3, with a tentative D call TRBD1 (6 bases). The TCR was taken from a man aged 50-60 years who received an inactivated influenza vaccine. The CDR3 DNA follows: TGTGCCAGCAGTTCTAGGGGGAGCACAGATACGCAGTATTTT. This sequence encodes CASSSRGSTDTQYF.